This TCR beta chain is from a study of breast tumors, draining lymph nodes, adjacent tissues. Losses at the gene ends were 5 bases for V and 6 bases for J; bases not matched to a gene: 11. The germline V gene encodes CDR1 MNHEY and CDR2 SVGEGT. This CDR3 contains 16 residues. The lymph nodes were axillary draining lymph nodes from breast cancer patients. Findings of the study overall: The data were judged consistent with most tumor T cells coming from lymph node and expanding in tumor. Data only fit, rather than demonstrated, lymph node origin of most tumor T cells.

One entry per CDR3 protein, called by TCRdb with MiXCR from the multiplex PCR reads. The sample records approximately 170,000 distinct CDR3 sequences, around a third being singletons. For this clonotype: Its antigen remains unknown.

The TCR originated in a female donor with breast cancer. Some clones in this sample may be carry-over from other donors' samples. This chain joins TRBV6-2 or TRBV6-3 and TRBJ2-2; the match to TRBD1 covers 8 bases. Sequenced material: axillary lymph node tissue. The CDR3 sequence: CASSPPTGDIPGELFF. DNA of the CDR3: TGTGCCAGCAGTCCCCCGACAGGGGACATTCCCGGGGAGCTGTTTTTT.